This paragraph covers one T cell receptor beta chain sequence. Its antigen is still unknown. Profiled with immunoSEQ multiplex PCR; TCRdb holds only in-frame clones, not every one. This table holds 35,000 to 55,000 clones, roughly 72% found once. It was after roughly ten days of culture that CD4+ T cells were isolated. Participants got two doses of BNT162b2 or mRNA-1273 vaccine. The data derive from a study of vaccination effects on CD4 cells after COVID-19. Germline values: CDR1 SNHLY, CDR2 FYNNEI. V was pared by 2 bases and J by 5 bases, with 18 bases between. The CDR3 has 16 amino acids. This receptor was identified in a human donor who received a COVID-19 vaccine. Specimen: CD4+ T cells from PBMCs cultured without peptide, collected after COVID-19 vaccination. V gene TRBV2 combines with J gene TRBJ2-5, with D possibly matching TRBD2 (7 bases). The CDR3, as DNA: TGTGCCAGCAGTGAAAGTATGGGGGGGCTCAGGGAGACCCAGTACTTC. This translates into CASSESMGGLRETQYF.